A selection of T cell receptor beta chains follows, all from one sample in a study of cytomegalovirus exposure and HLA in healthy donors. Assay: immunoSEQ multiplex PCR; the TCRdb copy retains only in-frame clones and omits some. The data show approximately 150,000 clones, roughly 77% seen once. The specimen was PBMCs. The receptors were sampled from a man aged 25-40 years in good health and CMV-seropositive. The CDR3 runs from the conserved cysteine through the conserved F or W. The D gene is left open where the match is weak. Size is stated for part of the rows, as once, few or many counts, or as a class when the clone is expanded.

V gene: TRBV7-6
clone size: .
D gene: .
J gene: TRBJ2-5
CDR3 DNA: TGTGCCAGCAGCTTGGCGACTGAAGAGACCCAGTACTTC
CDR3 protein: CASSLATEETQYF

V gene: TRBV13
clone size: .
D gene: TRBD2
J gene: TRBJ2-5
CDR3 DNA: TGTGCCAGCAGCCCCCTCGGGGGCGGGGGGCAGTACTTC
CDR3 protein: CASSPLGGGGQYF

V gene: TRBV2
clone size: .
D gene: TRBD2
J gene: TRBJ2-3
CDR3 DNA: TGTGCCAGCAGCTCGGGGGGGCCAGGCACAGATACGCAGTATTTT
CDR3 protein: CASSSGGPGTDTQYF

V gene: TRBV27
clone size: .
D gene: .
J gene: TRBJ2-1
CDR3 DNA: TGTGCCAGCAGTCAAGGACTAACCTACAATGAGCAGTTCTTC
CDR3 protein: CASSQGLTYNEQFF

V gene: TRBV6-5
clone size: few
D gene: TRBD1
J gene: TRBJ1-1
CDR3 DNA: TGTGCCAGCAGCAGGACAGGGGGTTTCACTGAAGCTTTCTTT
CDR3 protein: CASSRTGGFTEAFF

V gene: TRBV6-6
clone size: .
D gene: .
J gene: TRBJ1-5
CDR3 DNA: TGTGCCAGCAGTTACCCGTGGGAGGGGAGCAATCAGCCCCAGCATTTT
CDR3 protein: CASSYPWEGSNQPQHF

V gene: TRBV6-4
clone size: .
D gene: TRBD2
J gene: TRBJ2-2
CDR3 DNA: TGTGCCAGCAGTTCGGAAGCGGGGGGGACCGGGGAGCTGTTTTTT
CDR3 protein: CASSSEAGGTGELFF

V gene: TRBV29-1
clone size: .
D gene: .
J gene: TRBJ2-1
CDR3 DNA: TGCAGCGAGGACAGGGGCCGGGGGGGGCAGTTCTTC
CDR3 protein: CSEDRGRGGQFF

V gene: TRBV10-3
clone size: few
D gene: .
J gene: TRBJ1-1
CDR3 DNA: TGTGCCATCAGGAGCCAGGGGACACCTAACACTGAAGCTTTCTTT
CDR3 protein: CAIRSQGTPNTEAFF

V gene: TRBV18
clone size: few
D gene: TRBD1
J gene: TRBJ1-2
CDR3 DNA: TGTGCCAGCTCACCGGGGACAGGGATTCTGAATGGCTACACCTTC
CDR3 protein: CASSPGTGILNGYTF

V gene: TRBV6-5
clone size: .
D gene: .
J gene: TRBJ1-2
CDR3 DNA: TGTGCCAGCAGTTACGGTCGGGAAGCTAACTATGGCTACACCTTC
CDR3 protein: CASSYGREANYGYTF

V gene: TRBV27
clone size: .
D gene: .
J gene: TRBJ1-6
CDR3 DNA: TGTGCCAGCAGTATGGCAGGGGTAGGGTCACCCCTCCACTTT
CDR3 protein: CASSMAGVGSPLHF

V gene: TRBV27
clone size: .
D gene: .
J gene: TRBJ2-7
CDR3 DNA: TGTGCCAGCAGTTTACGAGCCACCTACGAGCAGTACTTC
CDR3 protein: CASSLRATYEQYF

V gene: TRBV5-1
clone size: .
D gene: .
J gene: TRBJ1-1
CDR3 DNA: TGCGCCAGCAGCTTGGGGGTGTCAGGGGACCCCAACACTGAAGCTTTCTTT
CDR3 protein: CASSLGVSGDPNTEAFF

V gene: TRBV5-6
clone size: .
D gene: TRBD1
J gene: TRBJ1-5
CDR3 DNA: TGTGCCAGCAGCTGGGGGCAGGGGGGCAATCAGCCCCAGCATTTT
CDR3 protein: CASSWGQGGNQPQHF

V gene: TRBV7-9
clone size: .
D gene: .
J gene: TRBJ2-1
CDR3 DNA: TGTGCCAGCAGCAAAACCACCAGCTCCTACAATGAGCAGTTCTTC
CDR3 protein: CASSKTTSSYNEQFF

V gene: TRBV13
clone size: .
D gene: .
J gene: TRBJ1-4
CDR3 DNA: TGTGCCAGCAGCTTACAGGCAACTAATGAAAAACTGTTTTTT
CDR3 protein: CASSLQATNEKLFF

V gene: TRBV10-1
clone size: once
D gene: .
J gene: TRBJ2-7
CDR3 DNA: TGCGCCAGCAGTGAGGTTCAGGGGAACGAGCAGTACTTC
CDR3 protein: CASSEVQGNEQYF

V gene: TRBV5-1
clone size: .
D gene: .
J gene: TRBJ2-5
CDR3 DNA: TGCGCCAGCAGCTTGCAGACCTCAGGAGGGGAGACCCAGTACTTC
CDR3 protein: CASSLQTSGGETQYF

V gene: TRBV7-9
clone size: .
D gene: .
J gene: TRBJ2-1
CDR3 DNA: TGTGCCAGCTGGGGGCAGGAAGTGGGGAATGAGCAGTTCTTC
CDR3 protein: CASWGQEVGNEQFF

V gene: TRBV14
clone size: .
D gene: .
J gene: TRBJ1-1
CDR3 DNA: TGTGCCAGCAGCCAAGCGTGGGGCATCCGGGGCGGGGAGAACCTGAACACTGAAGCTTTCTTT
CDR3 protein: CASSQAWGIRGGENLNTEAFF

V gene: TRBV5-1
clone size: .
D gene: TRBD1
J gene: TRBJ2-3
CDR3 DNA: TGCGCCAGCAGCTACGGACAGGGGGCAGATACGCAGTATTTT
CDR3 protein: CASSYGQGADTQYF

V gene: TRBV11-1
clone size: .
D gene: .
J gene: TRBJ2-7
CDR3 DNA: TGTGCCAGCAGCTTACAGGGCAGCTCCTACGAGCAGTACTTC
CDR3 protein: CASSLQGSSYEQYF

V gene: TRBV11-2
clone size: .
D gene: .
J gene: TRBJ2-2
CDR3 DNA: TGTGCCAGCAGCCCATGGGGGTATCGGGGGGCTCGCACCGGGGAGCTGTTTTTT
CDR3 protein: CASSPWGYRGARTGELFF

V gene: TRBV7-9
clone size: .
D gene: .
J gene: TRBJ1-1
CDR3 DNA: TGTGCCAGCAGCTTAGGGCTAGGGGTGCTGAACACTGAAGCTTTCTTT
CDR3 protein: CASSLGLGVLNTEAFF

V gene: TRBV5-4
clone size: .
D gene: TRBD2
J gene: TRBJ2-2
CDR3 DNA: TGTGCCAGCAGCCCCGGGACTAGCGACCCGAACACCGGGGAGCTGTTTTTT
CDR3 protein: CASSPGTSDPNTGELFF

V gene: TRBV11-1
clone size: .
D gene: .
J gene: TRBJ1-5
CDR3 DNA: TGTGCCAGCAGCCAGGGAGGAATCAATCAGCCCCAGCATTTT
CDR3 protein: CASSQGGINQPQHF

V gene: TRBV6-1
clone size: once
D gene: TRBD1
J gene: TRBJ1-5
CDR3 DNA: TGTGCCAGCAGTTGGGACAGGGGAAGCAATCAGCCCCAGCATTTT
CDR3 protein: CASSWDRGSNQPQHF

V gene: TRBV7-3
clone size: .
D gene: .
J gene: TRBJ2-1
CDR3 DNA: TGTGCCAGCAGCGCCGCCGGACAGCCCTACAATGAGCAGTTCTTC
CDR3 protein: CASSAAGQPYNEQFF

V gene: TRBV6-5
clone size: .
D gene: TRBD2
J gene: TRBJ2-7
CDR3 DNA: TGTGCCAGCAGCACTAGCGGGGGGTCCTACGAGCAGTACTTC
CDR3 protein: CASSTSGGSYEQYF

V gene: TRBV6-1
clone size: few
D gene: TRBD1
J gene: TRBJ2-7
CDR3 DNA: TGTGCCAGCATTATGGACAGGGGGTCCTACGAGCAGTACTTC
CDR3 protein: CASIMDRGSYEQYF

V gene: TRBV19
clone size: .
D gene: TRBD1
J gene: TRBJ1-5
CDR3 DNA: TGTGCCAGTAACCTGGGACAGGGGAATCAGCCCCAGCATTTT
CDR3 protein: CASNLGQGNQPQHF

V gene: TRBV5-1
clone size: .
D gene: TRBD2
J gene: TRBJ2-5
CDR3 DNA: TGCGCCAGCAGCGACGGACTAGCGGGAGGAGAGACCCAGTACTTC
CDR3 protein: CASSDGLAGGETQYF

V gene: TRBV5-1
clone size: .
D gene: .
J gene: TRBJ2-3
CDR3 DNA: TGCGCCAGCAGCGCAACAGGACATCCCAGCGCAGATACGCAGTATTTT
CDR3 protein: CASSATGHPSADTQYF

V gene: TRBV7-9
clone size: .
D gene: .
J gene: TRBJ1-2
CDR3 DNA: TGTGCCAGCAGCTTAACGACAGTTTATGGCTACACCTTC
CDR3 protein: CASSLTTVYGYTF

V gene: TRBV9
clone size: .
D gene: TRBD1
J gene: TRBJ2-1
CDR3 DNA: TGTGCCAGCAGCGAGCAGACAGGGGAGATCGATGAGCAGTTCTTC
CDR3 protein: CASSEQTGEIDEQFF

V gene: TRBV18
clone size: .
D gene: TRBD2
J gene: TRBJ2-2
CDR3 DNA: TGTGCCAGCTCACCCCTAGCGGGGGGGGACACCGGGGAGCTGTTTTTT
CDR3 protein: CASSPLAGGDTGELFF